A single sample gave rise to the 31 T cell receptor beta chains below, sequenced in a study of T cell responses to AZD1222 COVID-19 vaccine. Assay: immunoSEQ multiplex PCR; the TCRdb copy retains only in-frame clones and omits some. The profile covers 58,000 or so clones, with approximately 86% appearing a single time and 6.9% taken by the ten largest. This specimen was peripheral blood, taken 28 days after the second AZD1222 dose. These receptors were obtained from an adult who received the AZD1222 COVID-19 vaccine.

Only a few counts were recorded for this clone. The gene calls are TRBV28 and TRBJ2-2, with TRBD1 as a possible D gene (5 bases). The germline V gene encodes CDR1 MDHEN and CDR2 SYDVKM. The V end was cut by 4 bases, the J end by 7 bases, with 7 bases between. The CDR3 covers 12 residues. The CDR3: CASSSQGGELFF. CDR3 DNA: TGTGCCAGCAGTTCTCAGGGCGGGGAGCTGTTTTTT.

This rearrangement joins TRBV9 to TRBJ1-2; D not resolved. Trimming cost V 4 bases and J 8 bases, with 15 bases left between them. This CDR3 has 13 residues. CDR1 is SGDLS and CDR2 is YYNGEE in the germline V gene. The CDR3 is CASSPSGEWGYTF. The CDR3 nucleotides read TGTGCCAGCAGCCCTTCCGGGGAGTGGGGCTACACCTTC.

This rearrangement joins TRBV19 to TRBJ1-1; the D is unclear. CDR1 LNHDA and CDR2 SQIVND come from the germline V gene (reference sequence). The V end lost 5 bases, the J end lost 11 bases, and 15 bases lay between the germline ends. This CDR3 is built from 12 residues. As DNA, the CDR3 is TGTGCCAGTAGTCTGGACCTGCGTGGGGCTTTCTTT. It yields the protein CASSLDLRGAFF. Combining the CDR3 with reference TRBV19 and TRBJ1-1 gives the whole variable domain DGGITQSPKYLFRKEGQNVTLSCEQNLNHDAMYWYRQDPGQGLRLIYYSQIVNDFQKGDIAEGYSVSREKKESFPLTVTSAQKNPTAFYLCASSLDLRGAFFGQGTRLTVV.

J is TRBJ1-5 and V is TRBV7-2, with a tentative D call TRBD1 (6 bases). Trimming removed 4 bases at V and 2 bases at J, with 15 bases between. CDR3 length: 16 residues. Germline values: CDR1 SGHTA, CDR2 FQGNSA. CDR3 DNA: TGTGCCAGCAGCTCATCGACAGGATGGGGCAATCAGCCCCAGCATTTT. It yields the protein CASSSSTGWGNQPQHF.

V gene TRBV24-1 combines with J gene TRBJ1-5; D might be TRBD1 (6 bases). The CDR3 has 15 amino acids. V was trimmed by 3 bases and J by 7 bases, leaving 15 bases between them. The germline V gene encodes CDR1 KGHDR and CDR2 SFDVKD. CDR3 residues: CATSDPGGHGQPQHF. Written as DNA, the CDR3 is TGTGCCACCAGTGATCCCGGGGGCCATGGGCAGCCCCAGCATTTT.

The genes are TRBV10-3 and TRBJ1-6; TRBD1 agrees at 7 bases. Looked up from germline, CDR1 is ENHRY and CDR2 is SYGVKD. V lost 6 bases, J lost 10 bases, and 9 bases stayed unmatched. The CDR3 is 14 amino acids. The CDR3 is CAIRGDSLSSPLHF. The CDR3 DNA is TGTGCCATCAGGGGGGACAGCCTCAGCTCACCCCTCCACTTT.

Of note for this clone: The limits of the CDR3 on the DNA are not certain, so only TCRdb's listed CDR3 is given. The chain uses TRBV12-3 or TRBV12-4 and TRBJ2-1; the table's D call, TRBD1, has no DNA check behind it. A total of 13 residues make up the CDR3, ends included. The CDR3 is CASSFRARDEQFF.

The chain links TRBV9 to TRBJ2-2; no firm D call. The CDR3 extends over 11 amino acids. Between the trimmed V and J ends, which lost 3 bases and 8 bases, there was a span of 5 bases. Germline CDR1 SGDLS, CDR2 YYNGEE. The CDR3 DNA reads as TGTGCCAGCAGCGCCAGAGGGGAGCTGTTTTTT. This gives the protein CASSARGELFF.

This clone was detected a few times. The chain employs TRBV14 and TRBJ2-5, with D unresolved. Looked up from germline, CDR1 is SGHDN and CDR2 is FVKESK. The V end lost 0 bases, the J end lost 4 bases, and 18 bases lay between the germline ends. The CDR3 spans 17 residues. For the CDR3, the DNA is TGTGCCAGCAGCCAAGATACTGCCTTACAGATGCTAGAGACCCAGTACTTC. Translated, it gives CASSQDTALQMLETQYF.

The chain links TRBV20-1 to TRBJ2-3; D might be TRBD1 (5 bases). The CDR3 sequence is 13 residues long. Germline assignment: CDR1 DFQATT and CDR2 SNEGSKA (reference sequence). With 3 bases removed from V and 5 bases from J, the gap between germline ends came to 12 bases. DNA for the CDR3: TGCAGTGCTAGTTTTTTAGGGGAAGATACGCAGTATTTT. Translating it yields CSASFLGEDTQYF.

Comment on this clone: Other DNA sequences in this specimen translate into the identical CDR3. This chain connects TRBV5-1 to TRBJ1-2; D gene ambiguous. Germline CDR1 is SGHRS and CDR2 is YFSETQ. Between the trimmed V and J ends, which lost 4 bases and 0 bases, there was a span of 4 bases. The CDR3 is made up of 12 amino acids. As DNA, the CDR3 is TGCGCCAGCAGCGATACTAACTATGGCTACACCTTC. Its translation is CASSDTNYGYTF.

This clone has only a few counts. V is TRBV6-5 and J is TRBJ1-5, with no clear D. Germline V gene data show CDR1 as MNHEY and CDR2 as SVGAGI. V lost 7 bases and J lost 3, with 16 bases in between. The CDR3 length is 15 residues. In DNA, the CDR3 is TGTGCCAGCACCCGACTTAGACTGAACAATCAGCCCCAGCATTTT. It translates to CASTRLRLNNQPQHF.

The rearrangement joins TRBV5-1 to TRBJ2-5; no reliable D call. V lost 0 bases and J lost 5, with 17 bases in between. This CDR3 has 16 residues. Germline V gene lookup returns CDR1 SGHRS and CDR2 YFSETQ. The CDR3 spells CASSLGPGPEVETQYF. CDR3 coding DNA: TGCGCCAGCAGCTTGGGGCCCGGACCAGAGGTGGAGACCCAGTACTTC.

The chain couples TRBV5-1 to TRBJ2-5, with D perhaps TRBD1 (5 bases). Trimming left V 1 base short and J 2 bases short, with 9 bases between. Per the germline V gene, CDR1 is SGHRS and CDR2 is YFSETQ. The CDR3 has 14 amino acids. The CDR3 DNA is TGCGCCAGCAGCTTGTCAAGGGGACAAGAGACCCAGTACTTC. Translation: CASSLSRGQETQYF.

The V call is TRBV24-1, the J call TRBJ1-2; D is ambiguous. V was pared by 4 bases and J by 4 bases, with 6 bases between. CDR1 and CDR2 from the germline V gene are KGHDR and SFDVKD. This CDR3 has 12 residues. CDR3 in DNA: TGTGCCACCAGTGAAGCAGGCTATGGCTACACCTTC. It translates to CATSEAGYGYTF.

V usage is TRBV6-5 and J usage is TRBJ1-2, with 7 bases lining up with TRBD1. The ends lost 5 bases at V and 8 bases at J; junction bases unmatched: 14. Germline loops: CDR1 MNHEY, CDR2 SVGAGI. This CDR3 spans 15 amino acids. CDR3 DNA: TGTGCCAGCAGTCCCAATTATCAGACAGGGCTGGGCTACACCTTC. The encoded protein is CASSPNYQTGLGYTF.

The genes are TRBV4-3 and TRBJ1-1, with 9 bases matching TRBD1. The CDR3 is 15 amino acids. V shed 0 bases, J shed 9 bases, and the junction held 8 bases outside the gene matches. Germline values: CDR1 LGHNA, CDR2 YSLEER. The CDR3 DNA reads TGCGCCAGCAGCCAAGATTTCGGGACAGGGTCTCAAGCTTTCTTT. It encodes CASSQDFGTGSQAFF.

This clone has more than one count but fewer than ten. The rearrangement links TRBV12-3 or TRBV12-4 to TRBJ1-2; D not certain. The ends were cut back, 3 bases at V and 4 bases at J, with 9 bases in the middle. This CDR3 spans 13 amino acids. Here the CDR3 DNA reads TGTGCCAGCAGTTTTCGGGGAACCTATGGCTACACCTTC. Translated, it gives CASSFRGTYGYTF.

This chain uses TRBV19 with TRBJ2-2; 10 nucleotides agree with TRBD1. Germline CDR1 is LNHDA and CDR2 is SQIVND (reference sequence). Unmatched junction bases numbered 8, after V lost 6 bases and J lost 4 bases. There are 16 residues in the CDR3. CDR3 region: CASRSEGDRGTGELFF. CDR3 bases: TGTGCCAGTAGATCTGAGGGGGACAGGGGCACCGGGGAGCTGTTTTTT.

CDR3 in DNA: TGTGCCAGTAGCCGGGCAGGGGGCTTTAGGGAGCCCCAGCATTTT. Its protein product is CASSRAGGFREPQHF. V is TRBV19 and J is TRBJ1-5; 8 bases agree with TRBD1. This CDR3 has 15 residues. Trimming took 6 bases from V and 8 from J; bases not matched to a gene: 12. In germline, CDR1 is LNHDA, CDR2 SQIVND (reference sequence).

The chain couples TRBV7-8 to TRBJ2-7; the D is unclear. The germline V gene has CDR1 SGHVS and CDR2 FQNEAQ. V was shortened by 1 base and J by 1 base, with 5 bases between the two germline ends. This CDR3 has 13 residues. In DNA form, the CDR3 reads TGTGCCAGCAGCTTAGTGCAATCCTACGAGCAGTACTTC. Protein sequence: CASSLVQSYEQYF.

This chain links TRBV7-2 with TRBJ2-7; 10 bases align to TRBD2. Germline V lookup: CDR1 SGHTA, CDR2 FQGNSA. This CDR3 is 14 amino acids long. J lost 2 bases, V lost 4 bases, and 2 bases had no gene match. Here the CDR3 DNA reads TGTGCCAGCAGCTCTAGCGGGGGTCCCTACGAGCAGTACTTC. This encodes CASSSSGGPYEQYF.

This chain uses TRBV5-6 with TRBJ1-4; 7 nucleotides match TRBD1. The CDR3 runs to 15 residues. After removal of 2 bases from V and 8 bases from J, the junction contained 9 bases not matched to a gene. Looked up from germline, CDR1 is SGHDT and CDR2 is YYEEEE. This CDR3 is CASSLTGASREKLFF. In DNA form, the CDR3 reads TGTGCCAGCAGCTTAACAGGGGCCTCTCGGGAAAAACTGTTTTTT. Complete variable domain (other parts from reference TRBV5-6 and TRBJ1-4): DAGVTQSPTHLIKTRGQQVTLRCSPKSGHDTVSWYQQALGQGPQFIFQYYEEEERQRGNFPDRFSGHQFPNYSSELNVNALLLGDSALYLCASSLTGASREKLFFGSGTQLSVL.

The rearrangement uses TRBV2 and TRBJ1-3; D uncertain. The CDR3 spans 16 residues. Germline V gene data show CDR1 as SNHLY and CDR2 as FYNNEI. The V end lost 2 bases, the J end lost 9 bases, and 20 bases lay between the germline ends. The CDR3 nucleotides read TGTGCCAGCAGTGAATTTGGTTCGTGGTCCGAGGGCACCATATATTTT. As protein: CASSEFGSWSEGTIYF.

V is TRBV4-2 and J is TRBJ1-5; D perhaps matches TRBD1 (6 bases). Germline V gives CDR1 LGHNA, CDR2 YNFKEQ. The CDR3 contains 14 residues. The ends were cut back, 0 bases at V and 5 bases at J, with 8 bases in the middle. CDR3 sequence reads: CASSQDRGYQPQHF. Here the CDR3 DNA reads TGTGCCAGCAGCCAAGACAGGGGATATCAGCCCCAGCATTTT.

This rearrangement joins TRBV7-2 to TRBJ2-7; the match to TRBD2 covers 7 bases. The V gene's germline CDR1 is SGHTA and CDR2 FQGNSA. The CDR3 is 14 residues long. After removal of 4 bases from V and 3 bases from J, the junction contained 6 bases not matched to a gene. DNA for the CDR3: TGTGCCAGCAGCTACATAGCGGGCAGCTACGAGCAGTACTTC. It yields the protein CASSYIAGSYEQYF. The full variable domain, rest sourced from reference TRBV7-2 and TRBJ2-7, is GAGVSQSPSNKVTEKGKDVELRCDPISGHTALYWYRQSLGQGLEFLIYFQGNSAPDKSGLPSDRFSAERTGGSVSTLTIQRTQQEDSAVYLCASSYIAGSYEQYFGPGTRLTVT.

The chain combines TRBV18 with TRBJ2-5, with 8 bases fitting TRBD2. V lost 8 bases, J lost 4 bases, and 6 bases stayed unmatched. The CDR3 has 13 amino acids. Germline lookup yields CDR1 KGHSH and CDR2 LQKENI. Here the CDR3 reads CASRGGLGETQYF. The CDR3 DNA sequence: TGTGCCAGCCGGGGGGGCCTCGGAGAGACCCAGTACTTC.

This clone was detected a few times. This rearrangement joins TRBV6-4 to TRBJ2-5; either TRBD1 or TRBD2 may supply D (5 bases each). Deletions cut 11 bases from V and 1 base from J, with 17 bases between. The CDR3 covers 14 residues. CDR1 is MRHNA and CDR2 is SNTAGT in the germline V gene. This CDR3 is CAGIKGPLQETQYF. CDR3 DNA: TGTGCCGGAATAAAGGGACCGCTCCAAGAGACCCAGTACTTC.

The V call is TRBV19, the J call TRBJ2-1; TRBD2 is a possible D gene (6 bases). Deletions cut 6 bases from V and 6 bases from J, with 18 bases between. This CDR3 contains 15 residues. The germline gives CDR1 LNHDA, CDR2 SQIVND (reference sequence). CDR3 coding DNA: TGTGCCAGTAGAGGTCGGGGGAGTCCCAGCAATGAGCAGTTCTTC. Its protein is CASRGRGSPSNEQFF.

The chain carries TRBV4-1 and TRBJ1-5; no definite D call. Trimming stripped 0 bases from V and 10 bases from J, with 10 bases between. This CDR3 region has 13 residues. CDR1 is MGHRA and CDR2 is YSYEKL in the germline V gene. The chain's CDR3 is CASSQDPSEPQHF. The CDR3 region has the DNA TGCGCCAGCAGCCAAGATCCAAGCGAACCCCAGCATTTT.

The chain joins TRBV6-5 to TRBJ2-4, with D maybe TRBD1 (5 bases). The CDR3 runs to 13 residues. CDR1 and CDR2 (germline): MNHEY, SVGAGI. Trimming left V 6 bases short and J 7 bases short, with 13 bases between. As DNA, the CDR3 is TGTGCCAGCAGCTTCGACAGTGGGAACATTCAGTACTTC. Translated: CASSFDSGNIQYF.